Listed below are T cell receptor beta chains from one sample, sequenced in a study of T cell repertoires in ileal Crohn's disease. Libraries were prepared by immunoSEQ multiplex PCR; TCRdb keeps only in-frame clonotypes and omits some of them. The sample includes around 5,800 clones, about four fifths of them seen just once. The sequencing input was ileal tissue. Receptors originate from an adult with Crohn's disease. The CDR3 runs from the conserved cysteine through the conserved F or W. D genes are given only for firm matches. Clone size, where shown, is once, few, many, or a class for clones that have expanded.

V gene	D gene	clone size	J gene	CDR3 DNA	CDR3 protein
TRBV7-8	.	.	TRBJ2-2	TGTGCCAGCAGCTTATGGGCAGGGAACACCGGGGAGCTGTTTTTT	CASSLWAGNTGELFF
TRBV5-8	TRBD1	.	TRBJ1-5	TGTGCCAGCAGGCCAACGGGTCAGGGGGACAATCAGCCCCAGCATTTT	CASRPTGQGDNQPQHF
TRBV11-1	.	.	TRBJ2-7	TGTGCCAGCAGTCCCTGGGGGGTCCACGAGCAGTACTTC	CASSPWGVHEQYF
TRBV5-5	.	.	TRBJ2-7	TGTGCCAGCAGCTTGGGGCAGGGTAAAGCCTACGAGCAGTACTTC	CASSLGQGKAYEQYF
TRBV6-5	TRBD1	.	TRBJ1-4	TGTGCCAGCAGCAGAGACAGGGCCCGGGAAAAACTGTTTTTT	CASSRDRAREKLFF
TRBV7-2	TRBD2	.	TRBJ2-7	TGTGCCAGCAGCTTCCCCGGGACTAGCGGGAGGAGGTCCTACGAGCAGTACTTC	CASSFPGTSGRRSYEQYF
TRBV6-1	TRBD2	.	TRBJ2-7	TGTGCCAGCAGTCAGGGACTAGCGCCCACCTACGAGCAGTACTTC	CASSQGLAPTYEQYF
TRBV14	.	.	TRBJ2-3	TGTGCCAGCAGCCAAGTCGCAGATACGCAGTATTTT	CASSQVADTQYF
TRBV11-1	.	.	TRBJ1-1	TGTGCCAGCAGTTCGAGAGACAGAGCGAACACTGAAGCTTTCTTT	CASSSRDRANTEAFF
TRBV10-3	.	.	TRBJ2-7	TGTGCCATCAGTGGGTCTACCTACGAGCAGTACTTC	CAISGSTYEQYF
TRBV5-4	.	few	TRBJ1-4	TGTGCCAGCAGCGCGACAGCCCTTGCAACTAATGAAAAACTGTTTTTT	CASSATALATNEKLFF
TRBV19	TRBD1	.	TRBJ1-2	TGTGCCAGTAGTATAGGGGCAGGGGGTCCACCGCTGGATGGCTACACCTTC	CASSIGAGGPPLDGYTF
TRBV7-2	.	.	TRBJ1-1	TGTGCCAGCAGCTCCCCATTGGGGGCGAACACTGAAGCTTTCTTT	CASSSPLGANTEAFF
TRBV6-1	.	.	TRBJ2-7	TGTGCCAGCAGTGTCCGGGACTTTTCCTACGAGCAGTACTTC	CASSVRDFSYEQYF
TRBV6-4	TRBD2	.	TRBJ2-3	TGTGCCAGCAGTGCGACTAGCGGGGGAACAGATACGCAGTATTTT	CASSATSGGTDTQYF
TRBV30	TRBD2	.	TRBJ2-1	TGTGCCTGGAGCACGGGACTAGCGGACCCGCAGTTCTTC	CAWSTGLADPQFF
TRBV7-8	.	.	TRBJ2-6	TGTGCCAGCAGCCCCCTGAGGTCTGGGGCCAACGTCCTGACTTTC	CASSPLRSGANVLTF
TRBV18	TRBD1	.	TRBJ1-2	TGTGCCAGCTCACCACAGGGGACAGGCGGACTCAACTATGGCTACACCTTC	CASSPQGTGGLNYGYTF
TRBV27	TRBD1	.	TRBJ1-4	TGTGCCAGCAGTCGTATTGGGACAGTGACGGGTGAAAAACTGTTTTTT	CASSRIGTVTGEKLFF
TRBV4-3	TRBD1	once	TRBJ1-2	TGCGCCAGCAGCCAAGCGGACAGGGTCTATGGCTACACCTTC	CASSQADRVYGYTF
TRBV10-3	TRBD1	.	TRBJ1-3	TGTGCCATCGGAGACAGGGGATCTGGAAACACCATATATTTT	CAIGDRGSGNTIYF
TRBV9	.	.	TRBJ1-4	TGTGCCAGCAGCGTGGGCAGTAATGAAAAACTGTTTTTT	CASSVGSNEKLFF
TRBV5-1	TRBD2	.	TRBJ2-5	TGCGCCAGCAGTACTAGCGGGGGGTACCAAGAGACCCAGTACTTC	CASSTSGGYQETQYF
TRBV15	.	.	TRBJ1-1	TGTGCCACCAGCAGAGATCGATGGGGCTCTGAAGCTTTCTTT	CATSRDRWGSEAFF
TRBV4-1	TRBD2	.	TRBJ2-1	TGCGCCAGCAGCCAAGACTGGCAGGTTAGCGGGAGTTTGAATGAGCAGTTCTTC	CASSQDWQVSGSLNEQFF
TRBV11-3	TRBD2	.	TRBJ2-1	TGTGCCAGCAGCCACGGACTAGCGGGAGTAGATGAGCAGTTCTTC	CASSHGLAGVDEQFF
TRBV18	.	.	TRBJ1-3	TGTGCCAGCTCACCGGAGGGACTCTCTGGAAACACCATATATTTT	CASSPEGLSGNTIYF
TRBV6-1	TRBD1	.	TRBJ1-1	TGTGCCAGCAGTGCCCAGAGGACAGGGGACACTGAAGCTTTCTTT	CASSAQRTGDTEAFF
TRBV30	.	.	TRBJ2-2	TGTGCCTGGAGCTTAGCGAGGGCCGGGGAGCTGTTTTTT	CAWSLARAGELFF
TRBV5-1	TRBD1	.	TRBJ1-5	TGCGCCAGCAGCCCGGACAGGGTTGATCAGCCCCAGCATTTT	CASSPDRVDQPQHF
TRBV2	.	once	TRBJ1-1	TGTGCCAGCAGTGACAGGGTAACCACTGAAGCTTTCTTT	CASSDRVTTEAFF
TRBV7-2	TRBD1	.	TRBJ2-7	TGTGCCAGCAGCCCTAGACAGGGGGAGCAGTACTTC	CASSPRQGEQYF
TRBV27	TRBD1	.	TRBJ2-7	TGTGCCAGCAGTTTATCAGGGACAGTCTCCTACGAGCAGTACTTC	CASSLSGTVSYEQYF
TRBV11-2	TRBD1	.	TRBJ1-1	TGTGCCAGCAGCTTAGCCGGGACAGGGGGGACTGAAGCTTTCTTT	CASSLAGTGGTEAFF
TRBV30	.	.	TRBJ2-3	TGTGCCTGGAATTCTGCCGGAGATACGCAGTATTTT	CAWNSAGDTQYF
TRBV10-1	TRBD2	.	TRBJ2-5	TGCGCCAGCAGTCGGACTAGCGGGAGCTCCCAAGAGACCCAGTACTTC	CASSRTSGSSQETQYF
TRBV19	.	few	TRBJ1-3	TGTGCCACCAGGGCGGCAGGGGAAGGAAACACCATATATTTT	CATRAAGEGNTIYF
TRBV7-9	TRBD2	few	TRBJ2-5	TGTGCCAGCAGCTCCTCTAGCGGGAGTATAGAGACCCAGTACTTC	CASSSSSGSIETQYF
TRBV27	.	.	TRBJ2-2	TGTGCCAGCAGCCCAATTTCCGTCAGGCCCGAATATGTGTGGGAGCTGTTTTTT	CASSPISVRPEYVWELFF
TRBV29-1	TRBD1	.	TRBJ1-2	TGCAGCGTTGAAGGGACAGGGGAGGACTATGGCTACACCTTC	CSVEGTGEDYGYTF
TRBV7-8	TRBD1	.	TRBJ2-7	TGTGCCAGCAGCCTCAGGGGGCCTGTCTCCTACGAGCAGTACTTC	CASSLRGPVSYEQYF
TRBV11-2	TRBD2	.	TRBJ2-1	TGTGCCAGCGGTCTAGCGGGGGCGCCGAGCTCCTACAATGAGCAGTTCTTC	CASGLAGAPSSYNEQFF